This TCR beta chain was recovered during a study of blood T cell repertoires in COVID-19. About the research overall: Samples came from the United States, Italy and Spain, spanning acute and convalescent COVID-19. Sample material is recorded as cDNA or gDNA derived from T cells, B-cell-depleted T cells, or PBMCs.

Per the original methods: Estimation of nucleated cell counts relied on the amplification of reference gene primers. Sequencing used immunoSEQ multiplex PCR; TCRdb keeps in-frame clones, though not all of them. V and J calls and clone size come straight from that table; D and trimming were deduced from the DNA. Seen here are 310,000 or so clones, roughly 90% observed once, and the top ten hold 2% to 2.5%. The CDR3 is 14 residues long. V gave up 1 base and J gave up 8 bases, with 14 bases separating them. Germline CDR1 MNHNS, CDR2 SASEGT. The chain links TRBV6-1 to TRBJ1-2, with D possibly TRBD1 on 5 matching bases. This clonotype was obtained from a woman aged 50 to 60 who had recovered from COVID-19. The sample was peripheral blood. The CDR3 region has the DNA TGTGCCAGCAGTGAAGAGGCAGGGCCGAGGGGCTACACCTTC. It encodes CASSEEAGPRGYTF.